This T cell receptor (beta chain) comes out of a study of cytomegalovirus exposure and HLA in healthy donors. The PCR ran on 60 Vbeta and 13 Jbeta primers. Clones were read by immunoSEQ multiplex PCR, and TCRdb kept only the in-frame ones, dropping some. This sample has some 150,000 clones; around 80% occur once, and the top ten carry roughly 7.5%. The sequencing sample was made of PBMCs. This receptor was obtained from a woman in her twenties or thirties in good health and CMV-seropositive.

CDR3 amino acids: CASSERGLRYEQYF. In DNA, the CDR3 is TGTGCCAGCAGTGAGAGGGGGTTGAGATACGAGCAGTACTTC. The chain uses TRBV2 and TRBJ2-7; D possibly corresponds to TRBD1 (6 bases). V was pared by 3 bases and J by 4 bases, with 13 bases between. This CDR3 has 14 residues. Germline lookup yields CDR1 SNHLY and CDR2 FYNNEI.